This TCR beta chain was captured in a study of shared clonotypes between healthy human individuals. Points from the study as a whole: When compared with the clonotypes that were shared by all four sorted-subset donors, the non-shared clonotypes turned out to have lower generation probabilities.

A note on this clone: Its antigen is not known.

The assay was immunoSEQ multiplex PCR, and TCRdb's table has in-frame clones only and misses some. In the table there are roughly 2.2 million clones, approximately 93% of which are singletons. The receptor's source is a man aged 18 to 29 in good health. Some clones in this sample may be carry-over from other donors' samples. The sample was naive CD4+ T cells from PBMCs. The subset is: CD45RA+ positively selected.

DNA for the CDR3: TGTGCCAGCAGCTTAAGGCGGTTGGGACTAGCGGGAGGAAATGAGCAGTTCTTC. It yields the protein CASSLRRLGLAGGNEQFF. V is TRBV13 and J is TRBJ2-1; TRBD2 matches at 15 bases. Per the germline V gene, CDR1 is PRHDT and CDR2 is FYEKMQ (reference sequence). J was trimmed by 7 bases and V by 2 bases; bases with no gene match: 9. The CDR3 has 18 residues.